This note documents a single T cell receptor (beta chain) sequence. Its antigen is still unknown. Patients had newly diagnosed, untreated stage II-IVA oral cavity squamous cell carcinoma. This sample is drawn from a study of neoadjuvant anti-PD-1 for oral cavity cancer. The study, taken as a whole, reports: Greater tumor shrinkage accompanied bigger post-treatment sizes of preexisting clones. With a few patients per group, TCR findings need larger cohorts.

Two replicates per tumor sample, mostly from approximately 4.6 ug of genomic DNA. Produced via immunoSEQ multiplex PCR; TCRdb's table is partial and in-frame only. The sample lists around 7,100 clones; about 60% were seen once. Germline V lookup: CDR1 MNHNY, CDR2 SVGAGI (reference sequence). Trimming cost V 8 bases and J 4 bases, with 11 bases left between them. The CDR3 is made up of 12 amino acids. V and J are TRBV6-6 and TRBJ1-1, with D perhaps TRBD1 (5 bases). Sample: tumor tissue, taken before nivolumab (anti-PD-1) treatment. The sequence came from a person aged 40 to 85 with oral cavity squamous cell carcinoma. The CDR3 bases are TGTGCCAGCCGGGACTTCAGCACTGAAGCTTTCTTT. It is translated as CASRDFSTEAFF.